These 27 T cell receptor beta chains came from one sample sequenced in a study of cytomegalovirus exposure and HLA in healthy donors. PCR employed 60 Vbeta and 13 Jbeta primers. The table came from immunoSEQ multiplex PCR; TCRdb's copy has only in-frame clones and leaves some out. The table has roughly 230,000 clones, 92% seen once; the top ten hold 1.7%. The specimen sequenced was PBMCs. The receptor set was obtained from a girl aged 2-10 years in good health and CMV-seronegative.

The chain has TRBV11-2 and TRBJ1-1; TRBD1 might be the D (6 bases). The CDR3 totals 17 residues. The germline gives CDR1 SGHAT, CDR2 FQNNGV. Between the trimmed V and J ends, which lost 0 bases and 0 bases, there was a span of 14 bases. CDR3 protein: CASSLELGAGVNTEAFF. The CDR3 region has the DNA TGTGCCAGCAGCTTAGAATTAGGGGCAGGGGTGAACACTGAAGCTTTCTTT.

This chain uses TRBV19 with TRBJ1-4; D is uncertain. The CDR3 is made up of 19 amino acids. CDR1 and CDR2 from the germline V gene are LNHDA and SQIVND (reference sequence). Trimming pared 5 bases from V and 0 bases from J, leaving 22 bases between. The CDR3 DNA reads as TGTGCCAGTAGTTCCTTTTTCGGCCAGGCGCTGGCAACTAATGAAAAACTGTTTTTT. It yields the protein CASSSFFGQALATNEKLFF.

The chain joins TRBV9 to TRBJ2-7, with D unresolved. CDR1 is SGDLS and CDR2 is YYNGEE in the germline V gene. V dropped 0 bases and J dropped 0 bases, with 7 bases sitting between them. The CDR3 extends over 14 amino acids. CDR3: CASSVDWSSYEQYF. The CDR3 bases are TGTGCCAGCAGCGTAGACTGGAGCTCCTACGAGCAGTACTTC.

The chain has TRBV6-5 and TRBJ1-1, with D perhaps matching TRBD1 (6 bases). Germline V gene sequence: CDR1 MNHEY, CDR2 SVGAGI. This CDR3 has 13 residues. The V gene lost 6 bases and the J gene lost 4 bases, with 12 bases spanning the gap. CDR3 bases: TGTGCCAGCAGATTAACAGGGACCACTGAAGCTTTCTTT. Encoded protein: CASRLTGTTEAFF.

V usage is TRBV6-5 and J usage is TRBJ2-7; 8 positions agree with TRBD1. This CDR3 spans 15 amino acids. Losses at the gene ends were 6 bases for V and 6 bases for J; bases not matched to a gene: 13. Germline values: CDR1 MNHEY, CDR2 SVGAGI. DNA for the CDR3: TGTGCCAGCAGCCCAAAGGTCAGGGGGCTGGGCGAGCAGTACTTC. Protein: CASSPKVRGLGEQYF.

The DNA of the CDR3 is TGTGCCAGCAGCTTACTGCCTAGGCAGGCGGGGCAAAGCTCCTATAATTCACCCCTCCACTTT. Amino acids: CASSLLPRQAGQSSYNSPLHF. The chain uses TRBV7-8 and TRBJ1-6; TRBD1 is a possible D gene (5 bases). The germline gives CDR1 SGHVS, CDR2 FQNEAQ. The V end lost 2 bases, the J end lost 0 bases, and 23 bases lay between the germline ends. This CDR3 contains 21 residues.

V is TRBV20-1 and J is TRBJ2-1; D is perhaps TRBD2 (6 bases). The germline CDR1 and CDR2 sequences are DFQATT and SNEGSKA (reference sequence). The CDR3 spans 11 residues. Trimming shortened V by 3 bases and J by 6 bases, and 6 bases separated the two germline ends. CDR3 nucleotide sequence: TGCAGTGCTAGGGAGGGCAATGAGCAGTTCTTC. Translating gives CSAREGNEQFF.

The genes are TRBV5-4 and TRBJ2-2; no firm D call. V lost 4 bases, J lost 5 bases, and 9 bases lay in between. Per the germline V gene, CDR1 is SGHNT and CDR2 is YYREEE (reference sequence). This CDR3 is 13 amino acids long. The CDR3 spells CASSEVWTGELFF. CDR3 nucleotides: TGTGCCAGCAGCGAGGTCTGGACCGGGGAGCTGTTTTTT.

This clone has more than one count but fewer than ten. The chain uses TRBV4-1 and TRBJ1-1, with unresolved D. CDR1 and CDR2 from the germline V gene are MGHRA and YSYEKL. This CDR3 comprises 13 residues. Trimming took 0 bases from V and 10 from J, leaving 12 bases between them. CDR3 DNA: TGCGCCAGCAGCCAAGATGGAGACCTGGGAGCTTTCTTT. Residues: CASSQDGDLGAFF.

This chain links TRBV7-8 with TRBJ2-1, with a tentative D call TRBD1 (5 bases). The CDR3 length is 15 residues. The germline V and J ends were trimmed by 4 bases and 0 bases, with 10 bases remaining between them. Germline CDR1 SGHVS, CDR2 FQNEAQ. The CDR3 region is CASSSRGRSYNEQFF. In nucleotides, the CDR3 is TGTGCCAGCAGCTCAAGGGGTCGCTCCTACAATGAGCAGTTCTTC.

The chain combines TRBV4-2 with TRBJ1-5, with no clear D. The V end was cut by 0 bases, the J end by 9 bases, with 9 bases between. The V gene's germline CDR1 is LGHNA and CDR2 YNFKEQ. This CDR3 spans 13 amino acids. This CDR3 is CASSQDRTLPQHF. CDR3 in DNA: TGTGCCAGCAGCCAAGACAGAACGTTGCCCCAGCATTTT.

This chain links TRBV7-9 with TRBJ1-6; possible D gene TRBD1, 5 bases. V dropped 2 bases and J dropped 5 bases, with 10 bases sitting between them. The CDR3 is 15 residues long. Germline V gene lookup returns CDR1 SEHNR and CDR2 FQNEAQ (reference sequence). CDR3 coding DNA: TGTGCCAGCAGCTTACGGGGGGTTAATAATTCACCCCTCCACTTT. Translating gives CASSLRGVNNSPLHF.

The V call is TRBV5-8, the J call TRBJ2-3; 10 bases align to TRBD2. In germline, CDR1 is SGHTS, CDR2 YDEGEE. The CDR3 spans 17 residues. V lost 4 bases, J lost 5 bases, and 13 bases stayed unmatched. The CDR3 protein is CASSPTRLAGAVDTQYF. CDR3 DNA: TGTGCCAGCAGCCCCACACGACTAGCGGGCGCGGTAGATACGCAGTATTTT.

Details on this clone: Other DNA sequences in this specimen translate into the identical CDR3. The V and J genes are TRBV30 and TRBJ1-1; TRBD1 might be the D (5 bases). The CDR3 contains 13 residues. Trimming stripped 1 base from V and 0 bases from J, with 6 bases between. Per the germline V gene, CDR1 is GTSNPN and CDR2 is SVGIG (reference sequence). The CDR3 spells CAWSAQVNTEAFF. In DNA form, the CDR3 reads TGTGCCTGGAGTGCACAGGTGAACACTGAAGCTTTCTTT.

The gene calls are TRBV11-2 and TRBJ2-5, with 8 bases matching TRBD1. This CDR3 spans 13 amino acids. J was trimmed by 4 bases and V by 5 bases; bases with no gene match: 3. Per the germline V gene, CDR1 is SGHAT and CDR2 is FQNNGV. This CDR3 is CASSGGTGETQYF. CDR3 DNA sequence: TGTGCCAGCAGCGGCGGGACAGGAGAGACCCAGTACTTC.

The chain uses TRBV29-1 and TRBJ1-2, with D hard to call. The CDR3 has 13 amino acids. Germline V gene lookup returns CDR1 SQVTM and CDR2 ANQGSEA. With 2 bases removed from V and 0 bases from J, the gap between germline ends came to 7 bases. For the CDR3, the DNA is TGCAGCGTTGAACGGGGAGCTAACTATGGCTACACCTTC. As protein: CSVERGANYGYTF. The full variable domain, in which reference TRBV29-1 and TRBJ1-2 provide the parts outside the CDR3, is SAVISQKPSRDICQRGTSLTIQCQVDSQVTMMFWYRQQPGQSLTLIATANQGSEATYESGFVIDKFPISRPNLTFSTLTVSNMSPEDSSIYLCSVERGANYGYTFGSGTRLTVV.

The V gene is TRBV30, the J gene TRBJ2-2; D possibly corresponds to TRBD1 (5 bases). Germline-derived CDR1 and CDR2 are GTSNPN and SVGIG (reference sequence). V shed 8 bases and J shed 0 bases, with 13 bases lying between them. The CDR3 covers 14 residues. The CDR3 reads CAGQGLANTGELFF. The CDR3 bases are TGTGCCGGGCAGGGCCTCGCGAACACCGGGGAGCTGTTTTTT.

The gene calls are TRBV5-1 and TRBJ1-4; D is possibly TRBD1 (5 bases). The CDR3 is 15 amino acids. Germline V CDR1 and CDR2: SGHRS, YFSETQ. V lost 0 bases to trimming and J lost 8 bases, with 14 bases between them. The CDR3 region has the DNA TGCGCCAGCAGCTTGGAGCAGGGAAAATGGGAAAAACTGTTTTTT. This codes for CASSLEQGKWEKLFF.

This chain joins TRBV5-4 and TRBJ2-3; the match to TRBD2 covers 10 bases. CDR3 length: 16 residues. Germline values: CDR1 SGHNT, CDR2 YYREEE (reference sequence). Germline trimming cut 3 bases from V and 5 bases from J; bases unmatched to any gene: 9. As DNA, the CDR3 is TGTGCCAGCAGCTCGAGGAGCGGGGGGGCCGGAGATACGCAGTATTTT. The encoded protein is CASSSRSGGAGDTQYF.

The chain recombines TRBV19 with TRBJ2-5; 10 positions agree with TRBD1. Germline trimming cut 5 bases from V and 2 bases from J; bases unmatched to any gene: 11. CDR3 length: 17 amino acids. From germline, CDR1 is LNHDA and CDR2 SQIVND (reference sequence). This CDR3 reads CASSDRDRGLIQETQYF. DNA of the CDR3: TGTGCCAGTAGTGACCGGGACAGGGGCCTGATACAAGAGACCCAGTACTTC.

V usage is TRBV27 and J usage is TRBJ2-7; maybe TRBD1 (6 bases). V gave up 6 bases and J gave up 3 bases, with 18 bases separating them. The CDR3 has 15 residues. CDR1 is MNHEY, CDR2 SMNVEV, per germline (reference sequence). The CDR3 loop is CASRYLRTDHYEQYF. The CDR3 region has the DNA TGTGCCAGCAGATACCTCCGGACAGACCACTACGAGCAGTACTTC.

The rearrangement links TRBV7-2 to TRBJ2-1; 11 positions agree with TRBD1. J gave up 7 bases and V 4 bases, and 6 bases lay outside the gene matches. The germline V gene encodes CDR1 SGHTA and CDR2 FQGNSA. The CDR3 is made up of 15 amino acids. The CDR3: CASSSGQGAGNEQFF. The DNA for the CDR3 is TGTGCCAGCAGCTCCGGACAGGGGGCGGGTAATGAGCAGTTCTTC.

The chain has TRBV19 and TRBJ2-7; possibly TRBD2 for D (5 bases). The ends were cut back, 10 bases at V and 5 bases at J, with 21 bases in the middle. The CDR3 contains 14 residues. Germline V lookup: CDR1 LNHDA, CDR2 SQIVND (reference sequence). CDR3 sequence: CATNRGWKEDEQYF. CDR3 bases: TGTGCCACCAACCGGGGTTGGAAGGAGGACGAGCAGTACTTC. Together with reference TRBV19 and TRBJ2-7, the CDR3 gives the full variable domain: DGGITQSPKYLFRKEGQNVTLSCEQNLNHDAMYWYRQDPGQGLRLIYYSQIVNDFQKGDIAEGYSVSREKKESFPLTVTSAQKNPTAFYLCATNRGWKEDEQYFGPGTRLTVT.

This chain joins TRBV19 and TRBJ2-1; the D gene is possibly TRBD2 (5 bases). Trimming removed 4 bases from V and 4 bases from J, with 14 bases in between. Germline CDR1 reads LNHDA; CDR2 reads SQIVND (reference sequence). This CDR3 is 15 amino acids long. CDR3 coding DNA: TGTGCCAGTAGTACCCTAGACTACTTATACAATGAGCAGTTCTTC. Encoded protein: CASSTLDYLYNEQFF.

This chain connects TRBV11-2 to TRBJ1-4; a possible D gene is TRBD1 (5 bases). Looked up from germline, CDR1 is SGHAT and CDR2 is FQNNGV. This CDR3 has 14 amino acids. The V end was cut by 3 bases, the J end by 7 bases, with 12 bases between. DNA for the CDR3: TGTGCCAGCAGCTTTGGAGGGGTTCCTGAAAAACTGTTTTTT. Translation: CASSFGGVPEKLFF.

The rearrangement joins TRBV19 to TRBJ1-1, with TRBD1 identical over 9 bases. Germline CDR1 is LNHDA and CDR2 is SQIVND (reference sequence). This CDR3 has 14 residues. Germline trimming cut 5 bases from V and 6 bases from J; bases unmatched to any gene: 7. The CDR3 protein is CASSGGQGYSEAFF. The CDR3 nucleotides read TGTGCCAGTAGTGGGGGACAGGGATACTCTGAAGCTTTCTTT.

This clone has just a few counts. V gene TRBV27 combines with J gene TRBJ1-1, with TRBD1 matching 7 bases. The CDR3 spans 13 residues. Germline CDR1 MNHEY, CDR2 SMNVEV (reference sequence). V trimming: 10 bases; J trimming: 3 bases; junction bases outside the gene matches: 8. In DNA, the CDR3 is TGTGCCACCCGGGACAGCCGATACACTGAAGCTTTCTTT. Protein product: CATRDSRYTEAFF.